This record looks at one TCR beta chain sequence and its context. Its antigen remains unidentified. Some clones are missing from TCRdb's copy, which holds only in-frame ones; the method was immunoSEQ multiplex PCR. The sample records 200,000 to 250,000 clones, roughly nine tenths being singletons. This entry belongs to a study of cytomegalovirus exposure and HLA in healthy donors. Turning to the study itself: The use of the same platform for the 95 to 150 validation repertoires and the 600 to 700 first-cohort repertoires was reported by a later analysis.

CDR3 length: 12 residues. Trimming removed 3 bases from V and 7 bases from J, with 10 bases in between. From germline, CDR1 is SGHNT and CDR2 YYREEE (reference sequence). Study-level points and caveats: About 150 TCR beta chains were listed as cytomegalovirus-associated.

The sequence was obtained from a young man in good health and CMV-seropositive. The sample comprised PBMCs. V and J are TRBV5-4 and TRBJ1-1, with unresolved D. In DNA, the CDR3 is TGTGCCAGCAGCTCCCCCGGGATTGAAGCTTTCTTT. Amino acid sequence: CASSSPGIEAFF.